Shown below are 20 T cell receptor beta chains from a single sample sequenced in a study of human T cells and chemical hapten exposure (dated by TCRdb to the early 2020s). Taken with the paper, the label for time point translates to: pre-sensitization, week 0. This sample's treatment or condition label indicates: therapeutic diphenylcyclopropenone sensitization with weekly scalp DPC. Libraries were prepared through RACE. The reads were generated on a NextSeq 500. In-frame beta chains were kept once TCRdb had trimmed the public reads at Q25 with fastp and called clones with MiXCR. Each record represents a unique CDR3 protein, reported with the most common genes and DNA among its rows. The sample has a few hundred thousand distinct CDR3 sequences on record, roughly 7.4% of them singletons. Jointly, the top ten make up 0.9% to 1.5% of the sample. The specimen comprised whole blood, sampled in connection with sensitization to the hapten diphenylcyclopropenone (DPC). These receptors came from a young man with alopecia areata. Some clones in this sample may be carry-over from other donors' samples.

The chain has TRBV20-1 and TRBJ2-1, with 7 bases fitting TRBD1. This CDR3 is 14 amino acids long. Germline-derived CDR1 and CDR2 are DFQATT and SNEGSKA (reference sequence). Trimming took 4 bases from V and 3 from J; bases not matched to a gene: 6. The CDR3 nucleotides are TGCAGTGCTACTCCGGGACAGATCTACAATGAGCAGTTCTTC. It codes for CSATPGQIYNEQFF.

This clonotype came up many times. The chain has TRBV12-3 or TRBV12-4 and TRBJ1-5, with D unresolved. This CDR3 spans 13 amino acids. V was trimmed by 0 bases and J by 4 bases, leaving 4 bases between them. CDR3: CASSLAQNQPQHF. DNA of the CDR3: TGTGCCAGCAGTTTAGCGCAAAATCAGCCCCAGCATTTT.

This clonotype was recorded many times. This sequence joins TRBV7-2 and TRBJ1-4; 8 bases map to TRBD1. The V segment lost 4 bases and the J segment 5 bases; nucleotides outside the gene matches: 6. From germline, CDR1 is SGHTA and CDR2 FQGNSA. The CDR3 spans 15 residues. The CDR3 loop is CASSSPDRANEKLFF. In DNA form, the CDR3 reads TGTGCCAGCAGCTCGCCGGACAGGGCAAATGAAAAACTGTTTTTT.

In its sample, this clonotype was seen many times. This chain connects TRBV4-3 to TRBJ1-6; TRBD1 matches at 10 bases. Per the germline V gene, CDR1 is LGHNA and CDR2 is YSLEER. The CDR3 consists of 14 residues. V dropped 1 base and J dropped 12; count of bases not matched to a gene: 3. The CDR3 coding sequence is TGCGCCAGCAGCCAAGGACAGGGGGCTCTACCCCTCCACTTT. As protein: CASSQGQGALPLHF.

V is TRBV6-6 and J is TRBJ1-5; perhaps TRBD1 as D (6 bases). In germline, CDR1 is MNHNY, CDR2 SVGAGI (reference sequence). Trimming took 2 bases from V and 5 from J, leaving 13 bases between them. There are 15 residues in the CDR3. This chain's CDR3 is CASSYRPGEYQPQHF. DNA of the CDR3: TGTGCCAGCAGTTACCGTCCAGGGGAATATCAGCCCCAGCATTTT.

This chain links TRBV25-1 with TRBJ1-2; D perhaps matches TRBD1 (5 bases). Per germline, CDR1 MGHDK and CDR2 SYGVNS. V dropped 7 bases and J dropped 7 bases, with 19 bases sitting between them. The CDR3 contains 14 residues. CDR3 in DNA: TGTGCCAGCAAGGGAGCCGGGGGAGCGAGTGGCTACACCTTC. It yields the protein CASKGAGGASGYTF.

This clonotype was counted many times. The chain carries TRBV12-3 or TRBV12-4 and TRBJ2-3; maybe TRBD1 (5 bases). Trimming took 5 bases from V and 6 from J, leaving 9 bases between them. The CDR3 is 12 residues long. This CDR3 reads CASSVPGDTQYF. The CDR3 nucleotides are TGTGCCAGCAGTGTCCCAGGGGATACGCAGTATTTT.

The chain carries TRBV12-3 or TRBV12-4 and TRBJ1-1; D not certain. The V and J ends lost 1 base and 3 bases respectively, with 9 bases between them. This CDR3 has 14 residues. The CDR3 reads CASSLVDLDTEAFF. DNA for the CDR3: TGTGCCAGCAGTTTAGTAGATTTGGACACTGAAGCTTTCTTT.

The genes are TRBV28 and TRBJ1-2; D uncertain. The germline gives CDR1 MDHEN, CDR2 SYDVKM. CDR3 length equals 11 residues. Trimming shortened V by 7 bases and J by 8 bases, and 11 bases separated the two germline ends. CDR3 sequence reads: CASTSVQGYTF. DNA of the CDR3: TGTGCCAGCACCTCGGTGCAAGGCTACACCTTC.

This sequence joins TRBV4-2 and TRBJ2-3, with a weak D call TRBD2 (6 bases). The V end was cut by 0 bases, the J end by 3 bases, with 22 bases between. The length of the CDR3 is 19 residues. From germline, CDR1 is LGHNA and CDR2 YNFKEQ. The CDR3 sequence is CASSQDSPGRLEGTDTQYF. In nucleotides, the CDR3 is TGTGCCAGCAGCCAAGATTCCCCAGGCCGACTAGAGGGTACAGATACGCAGTATTTT.

This clonotype was found a few times. The chain carries TRBV4-2 and TRBJ2-6; 11 nucleotides agree with TRBD1. CDR1 is LGHNA, CDR2 YNFKEQ, per germline. The CDR3 has 20 residues. Losses at the gene ends were 1 base for V and 3 bases for J; bases not matched to a gene: 11. Written as DNA, the CDR3 is TGTGCCAGCAGCCAAGTTACCCGGACAGGGGGCGTCCGTGGGGCCAACGTCCTGACTTTC. Amino acids: CASSQVTRTGGVRGANVLTF.

This clonotype was counted ten times or more. The chain uses TRBV6-5 and TRBJ1-2, with a weak D call TRBD1 (6 bases). CDR3 length equals 12 residues. V was cut by 8 bases and J by 2 bases, with 9 bases left in between. Germline CDR1 reads MNHEY; CDR2 reads SVGAGI. As DNA, the CDR3 is TGTGCCAGCGGTACAGGGAACTATGGCTACACCTTC. Encoded protein: CASGTGNYGYTF.

This clonotype was seen ten or more times. This sequence joins TRBV5-6 and TRBJ1-1; D remains ambiguous. CDR3 length: 11 residues. The germline CDR1 and CDR2 sequences are SGHDT and YYEEEE. V was pared by 5 bases and J by 1 base, with 3 bases between. CDR3 region: CASRKNTEAFF. In DNA, the CDR3 is TGTGCCAGCAGGAAGAACACTGAAGCTTTCTTT.

This clonotype was detected a few times. This CDR3 reads CASTDLSTGELFF. In DNA, the CDR3 is TGTGCCAGCACCGACTTAAGCACCGGGGAGCTGTTTTTT. This sequence joins TRBV11-2 and TRBJ2-2; D not resolved. Germline V gene data show CDR1 as SGHAT and CDR2 as FQNNGV. V dropped 7 bases and J dropped 4 bases, with 10 bases sitting between them. The CDR3 extends over 13 amino acids.

This clonotype has a count of ten or more. The V call is TRBV7-2, the J call TRBJ2-5; unclear D gene. The CDR3 covers 12 residues. Germline values: CDR1 SGHTA, CDR2 FQGNSA. V lost 5 bases and J lost 2, with 6 bases in between. The CDR3 loop is CASSRRQETQYF. CDR3 DNA sequence: TGTGCCAGCAGCCGACGTCAAGAGACCCAGTACTTC.

The table lists this clonotype with a few counts. The V gene is TRBV24-1, the J gene TRBJ1-1; no definite D call. CDR3 length: 13 amino acids. V was shortened by 5 bases and J by 1 base, with 7 bases between the two germline ends. The germline CDR1 and CDR2 sequences are KGHDR and SFDVKD. Here the CDR3 reads CATSAGGNTEAFF. Here the CDR3 DNA reads TGTGCCACCAGTGCCGGAGGGAACACTGAAGCTTTCTTT.

The rearrangement joins TRBV7-9 to TRBJ1-2, with 8 bases identical to TRBD1. Germline CDR1 is SEHNR and CDR2 is FQNEAQ (reference sequence). The J segment lost 6 bases and the V segment lost 1 base, leaving 1 base of the junction unmatched. There are 13 residues in the CDR3. The CDR3: CASSLGQGNGYTF. CDR3 bases: TGTGCCAGCAGCTTAGGACAGGGGAATGGCTACACCTTC.

The chain couples TRBV6-2 or TRBV6-3 to TRBJ2-7; TRBD1 matches 7 bases. J lost 4 bases, V lost 8 bases, and 2 bases had no gene match. CDR1 MNHEY and CDR2 SVGEGT come from the germline V gene. The length of the CDR3 is 11 residues. For the CDR3, the DNA is TGTGCCAGCGAACAGGGGTACGAGCAGTACTTC. It yields the protein CASEQGYEQYF.

This clonotype was counted between two and nine times. The CDR3 bases are TGCAGTGCTGGACTTGGTTGGTACGGAAACACCATATATTTT. Translation: CSAGLGWYGNTIYF. The rearrangement uses TRBV20-1 and TRBJ1-3; no reliable D call. The V end lost 5 bases, the J end lost 4 bases, and 15 bases lay between the germline ends. The CDR3 runs 14 residues. CDR1 is DFQATT, CDR2 SNEGSKA, per germline (reference sequence).

The chain uses TRBV10-2 and TRBJ2-5; 10 bases agree with TRBD2. The CDR3 runs to 14 residues. Germline assignment: CDR1 WSHSY and CDR2 SAAADI. J lost 1 base, V lost 6 bases, and 2 bases had no gene match. The CDR3 is CASRIAGGQETQYF. CDR3 nucleotides: TGCGCCAGCAGGATAGCGGGGGGCCAAGAGACCCAGTACTTC.